A selection of T cell receptor beta chains follows, all from one sample in a study of technical replicates of blood from several donors. Clones were sequenced by immunoSEQ multiplex PCR, and TCRdb holds only the in-frame ones, with some missing. The sample shows tens of thousands of clones, about 90% of them seen only once. The sequencing sample was made of T cells isolated from PBMCs. The receptors come from a human donor in good health. CDR3s include the opening cysteine and the closing phenylalanine or tryptophan. D genes are given only for firm matches. Rows may omit the clone size; those that give it use once, few, many or a size class.

abundance	v_gene	j_gene	d_gene	CDR3nt	CDR3aa
-	TRBV7-7	TRBJ2-1	TRBD2	TGTGCTAGCAGCTTAGCGACTAGCGCAAGCTACAATGAGCAGTTCTTC	CASSLATSASYNEQFF
-	TRBV4-3	TRBJ2-1	-	TGCGCCAGCAGAAGTTCGGGTGAGCAGTTCTTC	CASRSSGEQFF
-	TRBV11-2	TRBJ2-7	TRBD1	TGTGCCAGCAGCTACGGACAGGAGTACGAGCAGTACTTC	CASSYGQEYEQYF
-	TRBV15	TRBJ2-5	TRBD1	TGTGCCACAGGGACAGGTGTTGGGACCCAGTACTTC	CATGTGVGTQYF
-	TRBV11-1	TRBJ2-7	-	TGTGCCAGCAGAAACAGGGCCTCCGGACGGAAGCAGTACTTC	CASRNRASGRKQYF
-	TRBV7-9	TRBJ1-5	TRBD1	TGTGCCAGCAGCTTAGTTGGACAGGGAAGTCAGCCCCAGCATTTT	CASSLVGQGSQPQHF
-	TRBV19	TRBJ1-3	-	TGTGCCAGTAGTAACCACTTGGGGCCGGGAAACACCATATATTTT	CASSNHLGPGNTIYF
once	TRBV4-2	TRBJ2-7	TRBD2	TGTGCCAGCAGCCAAGTAGGGACTAGCGGTACCTACGAGCAGTACTTC	CASSQVGTSGTYEQYF
-	TRBV19	TRBJ2-7	-	TGTGCCAGTGGGGTGAGGGGGAGCTTGTACGAGCAGTACTTC	CASGVRGSLYEQYF
-	TRBV4-3	TRBJ2-7	-	TGCGCCAGCAGCCACCGGCAGGGGCGACGTCACGAGCAGTACTTC	CASSHRQGRRHEQYF
-	TRBV6-1	TRBJ2-4	-	TGTGCCAGCAGTGAAGTCGAGACAGCTTCAAACATTCAGTACTTC	CASSEVETASNIQYF
-	TRBV19	TRBJ1-3	TRBD1	TGTGCCAGTAGTAAAGTGCAGGGGGCGCCTGGAAACACCATATATTTT	CASSKVQGAPGNTIYF
once	TRBV20-1	TRBJ2-3	-	TGCAGTGCTAGGCGGGGAGATACGCAGTATTTT	CSARRGDTQYF
-	TRBV7-3	TRBJ1-1	-	TGTGCCAGCAGCTTCGGAACAACAGGGCCTGAAGCTTTCTTT	CASSFGTTGPEAFF
-	TRBV5-1	TRBJ2-1	TRBD1	TGCGCCAGCAGCTTTTATCCGGGACAGGCCTACAATGAGCAGTTCTTC	CASSFYPGQAYNEQFF
-	TRBV7-9	TRBJ2-7	-	TGTGCCAGCAGAGGATTGGACAGATACGAGCAGTACTTC	CASRGLDRYEQYF
once	TRBV7-9	TRBJ2-7	-	TGTGCCAGCAGCTTAGCTTCGGAGGGCCCCGATTCCTACGAGCAGTACTTC	CASSLASEGPDSYEQYF
-	TRBV5-8	TRBJ2-7	TRBD2	TGTGCCAGCAGCTTGGCCCTGACTAGCGCCTACGAGCAGTACTTC	CASSLALTSAYEQYF
-	TRBV10-2	TRBJ2-1	-	TGCGCCAGCAGGCCGCCCGCTAGCGATGAGCAGTTCTTC	CASRPPASDEQFF
-	TRBV5-6	TRBJ1-1	-	TGTGCCAGCAGCTCAACATTGAACACTGAAGCTTTCTTT	CASSSTLNTEAFF
-	TRBV30	TRBJ1-1	-	TGTGCCTGGAGTGTACCCCACCAGGGTACTACTGAAGCTTTCTTT	CAWSVPHQGTTEAFF
-	TRBV7-7	TRBJ1-4	-	TGTGCTAGCAGCTTAGAACGGAATGAAAAACTGTTTTTT	CASSLERNEKLFF
-	TRBV7-9	TRBJ2-7	TRBD2	TGTGCCAGCAGCTTGTTGGGACTAGCGGGATCCTACGAGCAGTACTTC	CASSLLGLAGSYEQYF
-	TRBV5-4	TRBJ1-1	-	TGTGCCAGCAGGAAGGGGATAGGAGCGAACACTGAAGCTTTCTTT	CASRKGIGANTEAFF
-	TRBV7-2	TRBJ1-3	-	TGTGCCAGCAGCTTAGCTCGGGGTATGAACACCATATATTTT	CASSLARGMNTIYF
-	TRBV5-6	TRBJ1-5	TRBD1	TGTGCCAGCAGCTTAACAGGGGGCGGAAATCAGCCCCAGCATTTT	CASSLTGGGNQPQHF
-	TRBV15	TRBJ2-7	TRBD1	TGTGCCACCAGCAGCCCCGGGACAGGGCGCTACGAGCAGTACTTC	CATSSPGTGRYEQYF
-	TRBV27	TRBJ1-4	-	TGTGCCAGCAGTTTTTATTCGGGTGAAAAACTGTTTTTT	CASSFYSGEKLFF